This T cell receptor (beta chain) originates from a study of T cell changes during pregnancy in multiple sclerosis. TCRdb keeps only in-frame clones here, not all; method: immunoSEQ multiplex PCR. The sample gives over 30,000 clones, roughly 94% of which show up once; 0.7% to 1% is in the top ten. Trimming removed 3 bases at V and 8 bases at J, with 17 bases between. Germline-derived CDR1 and CDR2 are SGDLS and YYNGEE. This CDR3 region has 14 residues. Sequenced material: CD4+ T cells from peripheral blood mononuclear cells, taken in the third trimester of pregnancy. This chain uses TRBV9 with TRBJ1-1; no reliable D call. The clonotype was recovered from a female donor with multiple sclerosis, enrolled in a pregnancy study. CDR3 sequence (DNA): TGTGCCAGCAGCGCCGGATTCAGAGGACTCGAAGCTTTCTTT. It translates to CASSAGFRGLEAFF.